These 25 T cell receptor beta chains were all obtained from the same sample, sequenced in a study of OX40 agonist ivuxolimab in advanced cancers. Produced via immunoSEQ multiplex PCR; TCRdb's table is partial and in-frame only. The repertoire consists of roughly 74,000 clones, with roughly 83% occurring once and the leading ten covering approximately 2.1%. The input for sequencing was CD4+ or CD8+ T cells sorted from blood, taken in a trial of the OX40 agonist ivuxolimab. The receptors derive from an adult with an advanced solid tumor such as melanoma, head and neck, liver or kidney cancer.

The V call is TRBV4-3, the J call TRBJ2-3, with a weak D call TRBD2 (7 bases). Germline lookup yields CDR1 LGHNA and CDR2 YSLEER. The CDR3 length is 17 residues. Trimming pared 0 bases from V and 1 base from J, leaving 14 bases between. For the CDR3, the DNA is TGCGCCAGCAGCCAAGAGCCCGGGGGGCTTGGCACAGATACGCAGTATTTT. Amino acids: CASSQEPGGLGTDTQYF.

This chain uses TRBV27 with TRBJ2-7; perhaps TRBD1 as D (6 bases). With 4 bases removed from V and 3 bases from J, the gap between germline ends came to 10 bases. Germline CDR1 MNHEY, CDR2 SMNVEV (reference sequence). This CDR3 comprises 13 residues. For the CDR3, the DNA is TGTGCCAGCAGTTCCGGGACATTCTACGAGCAGTACTTC. Translation: CASSSGTFYEQYF.

The chain combines TRBV18 with TRBJ2-2, with 10 bases identical to TRBD1. V trimming: 3 bases; J trimming: 5 bases; junction bases outside the gene matches: 6. The CDR3 has 16 residues. Per the germline V gene, CDR1 is KGHSH and CDR2 is LQKENI. The CDR3 here is CASSPDRGRETGELFF. The CDR3 nucleotides read TGTGCCAGCTCACCCGACAGGGGGCGTGAGACCGGGGAGCTGTTTTTT.

The genes are TRBV19 and TRBJ1-4; unclear D gene. V lost 5 bases, J lost 8 bases, and 18 bases lay in between. Germline V gene sequence: CDR1 LNHDA, CDR2 SQIVND (reference sequence). CDR3 length: 15 residues. The CDR3 DNA reads as TGTGCCAGTAGTGCGGACTTTTCGGGTCGGGAAAAACTGTTTTTT. Protein sequence: CASSADFSGREKLFF.

The chain uses TRBV28 and TRBJ1-5; D is perhaps TRBD1 (6 bases). The germline V gene encodes CDR1 MDHEN and CDR2 SYDVKM. V was clipped by 5 bases and J by 0 bases, with 8 bases between them. The CDR3 covers 14 residues. The CDR3 DNA reads as TGTGCCAGCAGTGGGACATATAGCAATCAGCCCCAGCATTTT. Amino acid sequence: CASSGTYSNQPQHF. The variable domain in full, with the rest retrieved from reference TRBV28 and TRBJ1-5, is DVKVTQSSRYLVKRTGEKVFLECVQDMDHENMFWYRQDPGLGLRLIYFSYDVKMKEKGDIPEGYSVSREKKERFSLILESASTNQTSMYLCASSGTYSNQPQHFGDGTRLSIL.

This clone was seen only a few times. The chain couples TRBV27 to TRBJ2-3; no clear D gene. V shed 0 bases and J shed 2 bases, with 3 bases lying between them. Germline CDR1 reads MNHEY; CDR2 reads SMNVEV (reference sequence). This CDR3 has 13 residues. CDR3 in amino acids: CASSLSSTDTQYF. For the CDR3, the DNA is TGTGCCAGCAGTTTATCTTCCACAGATACGCAGTATTTT.

The CDR3 DNA reads as TGTGCCAGCAGTTTTCGAGGGACTTTTGAGGACAATGAGCAGTTCTTC. Protein sequence: CASSFRGTFEDNEQFF. The chain employs TRBV28 and TRBJ2-1; D possibly corresponds to TRBD2 (6 bases). The V end was cut by 3 bases, the J end by 5 bases, with 17 bases between. The germline V gene has CDR1 MDHEN and CDR2 SYDVKM. This CDR3 spans 16 amino acids.

The chain has TRBV29-1 and TRBJ2-7; D unclear. This CDR3 comprises 10 residues. Trimming removed 6 bases from V and 6 bases from J, with 9 bases in between. Germline CDR1 is SQVTM and CDR2 is ANQGSEA. CDR3 amino acids: CSVRIVEQYF. As DNA, the CDR3 is TGCAGCGTGAGAATCGTCGAGCAGTACTTC.

The genes are TRBV10-3 and TRBJ1-2, with 7 positions matching TRBD1. The CDR3 contains 16 residues. The J segment lost 6 bases and the V segment lost 9 bases, leaving 19 bases of the junction unmatched. The germline gives CDR1 ENHRY, CDR2 SYGVKD. The CDR3 region is CAMGRHLTGTENGYTF. The CDR3 DNA reads as TGTGCCATGGGTCGACATCTAACAGGGACAGAGAATGGCTACACCTTC.

The chain combines TRBV5-1 with TRBJ2-3; D is uncertain. The CDR3 loop spans 14 amino acids. V lost 9 bases and J 2 bases, leaving 16 bases between the germline ends. Germline V lookup: CDR1 SGHRS, CDR2 YFSETQ. The CDR3 nucleotides read TGCGCCACCTCCACAGAACAGCCCACAGATACGCAGTATTTT. Residues: CATSTEQPTDTQYF.

The rearrangement links TRBV21-1 to TRBJ2-4; the D call of TRBD1 is as the table states it, not checked on the DNA. TRBV21-1 is labeled a pseudogene. This CDR3 comprises 15 residues. Here the CDR3 reads CASSKEKWDTRIQYF. CDR3 nucleotides: TGTGCCAGCAGCAAAGAGAAATGGGACACCAGGATACAGTACTTC.

In this sample, this clone turned up once. This sequence joins TRBV6-5 and TRBJ1-3; D gene ambiguous. This CDR3 region has 15 residues. The V end was cut by 6 bases, the J end by 0 bases, with 12 bases between. Germline V CDR1 and CDR2: MNHEY, SVGAGI. CDR3 DNA: TGTGCCAGCAGCATCCGCACTAACTCTGGAAACACCATATATTTT. Encoded protein: CASSIRTNSGNTIYF.

V usage is TRBV4-2 and J usage is TRBJ2-3, with 11 bases lining up with TRBD2. The trim removed 4 bases at V and 4 bases at J, leaving 4 bases unmatched. The CDR3 runs 15 residues. Per the germline V gene, CDR1 is LGHNA and CDR2 is YNFKEQ. CDR3 in DNA: TGTGCCAGCAGCCCGGTAGCGGGGGGGCCAGATACGCAGTATTTT. Translated: CASSPVAGGPDTQYF.

This chain joins TRBV28 and TRBJ2-5; 9 bases are a match to TRBD1. The J call is doubtful: the DNA matches TRBJ2-7 better. The CDR3 has 17 residues. The germline CDR1 and CDR2 sequences are MDHEN and SYDVKM. CDR3 amino acids: CASQGSGTGLLQDEQYF. As DNA, the CDR3 is TGTGCCAGCCAAGGGAGCGGGACAGGGCTCCTCCAGGACGAGCAGTACTTC.

The chain is built from TRBV28 and TRBJ2-7; D is possibly TRBD1 (5 bases). This CDR3 is 13 amino acids long. Trimming removed 5 bases at V and 6 bases at J, with 14 bases between. Germline loops: CDR1 MDHEN, CDR2 SYDVKM. The CDR3 here is CASSPSGRGEQYF. The CDR3 nucleotides read TGTGCCAGCAGTCCGAGTGGTAGGGGCGAGCAGTACTTC.

The chain is built from TRBV5-4 and TRBJ2-3; no definite D call. CDR1 and CDR2 from the germline V gene are SGHNT and YYREEE (reference sequence). V lost 5 bases to trimming and J lost 4 bases, with 14 bases between them. The CDR3 runs to 14 residues. The CDR3 DNA reads TGTGCCAGCAGACGCCTCACTGGACCAGATACGCAGTATTTT. Translation gives CASRRLTGPDTQYF.

The chain links TRBV6-1 to TRBJ2-4; D is possibly TRBD2 (6 bases). V lost 10 bases and J 5 bases, leaving 21 bases between the germline ends. The CDR3 is made up of 15 amino acids. The germline V gene has CDR1 MNHNS and CDR2 SASEGT. The CDR3: CATVGLRSGENIQYF. The CDR3 DNA follows: TGTGCCACCGTGGGCCTAAGGTCGGGGGAAAACATTCAGTACTTC.

The chain uses TRBV5-6 and TRBJ2-5; TRBD2 aligns across 9 bases. Germline trimming cut 4 bases from V and 4 bases from J; bases unmatched to any gene: 8. The CDR3 totals 15 residues. Germline V gene data show CDR1 as SGHDT and CDR2 as YYEEEE. The CDR3 nucleotides read TGTGCCAGCAGCCCGCGACTAGCGGACGGAGAGACCCAGTACTTC. Residues: CASSPRLADGETQYF.

This clone was counted only a few times. The rearrangement joins TRBV7-9 to TRBJ2-7; D is uncertain. Trimming cost V 5 bases and J 6 bases, with 11 bases left between them. The CDR3 sequence is 12 residues long. Per the germline V gene, CDR1 is SEHNR and CDR2 is FQNEAQ (reference sequence). CDR3 DNA sequence: TGTGCCAGCAGCCTTCCCGGGCCCGAGCAGTACTTC. It translates to CASSLPGPEQYF.

This clone was counted between two and nine times. The J gene is TRBJ1-2, the V gene TRBV7-2; D gene unclear. V was clipped by 5 bases and J by 8 bases, with 18 bases between them. The length of the CDR3 is 14 residues. Germline V gene data show CDR1 as SGHTA and CDR2 as FQGNSA. The CDR3 spells CASSRAGRPEGYTF. The CDR3 coding sequence is TGTGCCAGCAGCCGTGCCGGGAGACCTGAGGGCTACACCTTC. Drawing the rest from reference TRBV7-2 and TRBJ1-2, the complete variable domain is GAGVSQSPSNKVTEKGKDVELRCDPISGHTALYWYRQSLGQGLEFLIYFQGNSAPDKSGLPSDRFSAERTGGSVSTLTIQRTQQEDSAVYLCASSRAGRPEGYTFGSGTRLTVV.

Notes on this clone: Additional DNA sequences in this sample encode the identical CDR3. The rearrangement joins TRBV19 to TRBJ1-6; D might be TRBD1 (6 bases). Trimming pared 3 bases from V and 7 bases from J, leaving 13 bases between. Germline CDR1 is LNHDA and CDR2 is SQIVND (reference sequence). The CDR3 extends over 15 amino acids. The CDR3 DNA reads TGTGCCAGTAGTATGGGAGGGGGGGGGAATTCACCCCTCCACTTT. Protein: CASSMGGGGNSPLHF.

The rearrangement links TRBV28 to TRBJ2-7; D gene ambiguous. CDR3 size: 11 residues. CDR1 MDHEN and CDR2 SYDVKM come from the germline V gene. The V end lost 3 bases, the J end lost 3 bases, and 3 bases lay between the germline ends. In nucleotides, the CDR3 is TGTGCCAGCAGTTTGTACTACGAGCAGTACTTC. This codes for CASSLYYEQYF.

The gene calls are TRBV6-5 and TRBJ1-1, with D perhaps TRBD1 (5 bases). The CDR3 sequence is 14 residues long. V lost 5 bases, J lost 2 bases, and 12 bases lay in between. From germline, CDR1 is MNHEY and CDR2 SVGAGI. The CDR3 DNA follows: TGTGCCAGCAGTAGCCCGGGACCAAACACTGAAGCTTTCTTT. Its translation is CASSSPGPNTEAFF.

V and J are TRBV27 and TRBJ2-1; possibly TRBD2 for D (5 bases). V gave up 5 bases and J gave up 2 bases, with 22 bases separating them. The CDR3 spans 18 residues. The V gene's germline CDR1 is MNHEY and CDR2 SMNVEV (reference sequence). The CDR3 region has the DNA TGTGCCAGCAGTATTCTACAGCGCGGGCGCCAGACCTACAATGAGCAGTTCTTC. Amino acids: CASSILQRGRQTYNEQFF.

This chain uses TRBV6-1 with TRBJ2-1; D is uncertain. CDR1 and CDR2 (germline): MNHNS, SASEGT. The CDR3 covers 13 residues. The V end lost 6 bases, the J end lost 4 bases, and 10 bases lay between the germline ends. Here the CDR3 reads CASSPETYNEQFF. In nucleotides, the CDR3 is TGTGCCAGCAGCCCCGAGACATACAATGAGCAGTTCTTC.